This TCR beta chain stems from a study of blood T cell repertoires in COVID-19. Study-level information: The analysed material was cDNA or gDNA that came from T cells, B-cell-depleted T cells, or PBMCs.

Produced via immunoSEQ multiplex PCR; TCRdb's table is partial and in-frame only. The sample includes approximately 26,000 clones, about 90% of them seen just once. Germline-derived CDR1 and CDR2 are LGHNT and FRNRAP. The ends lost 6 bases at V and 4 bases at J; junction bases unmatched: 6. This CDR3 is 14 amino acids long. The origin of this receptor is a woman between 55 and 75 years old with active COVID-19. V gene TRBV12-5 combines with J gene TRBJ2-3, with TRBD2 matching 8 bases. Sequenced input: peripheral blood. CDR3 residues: CASGPGLASDTQYF. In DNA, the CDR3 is TGTGCTAGTGGCCCTGGACTAGCATCAGATACGCAGTATTTT.